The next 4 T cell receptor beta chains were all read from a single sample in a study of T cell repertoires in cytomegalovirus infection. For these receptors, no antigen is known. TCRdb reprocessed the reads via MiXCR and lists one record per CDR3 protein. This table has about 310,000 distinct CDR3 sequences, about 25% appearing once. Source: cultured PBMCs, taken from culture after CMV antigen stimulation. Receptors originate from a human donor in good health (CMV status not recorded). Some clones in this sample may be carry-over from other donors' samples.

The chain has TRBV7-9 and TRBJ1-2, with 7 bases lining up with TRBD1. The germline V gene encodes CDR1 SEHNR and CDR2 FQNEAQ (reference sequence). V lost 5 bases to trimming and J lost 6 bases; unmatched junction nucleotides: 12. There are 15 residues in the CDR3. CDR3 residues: CASSVQGSDLDGYTF. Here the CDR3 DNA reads TGTGCCAGCAGCGTACAGGGGTCCGACTTGGATGGCTACACCTTC.

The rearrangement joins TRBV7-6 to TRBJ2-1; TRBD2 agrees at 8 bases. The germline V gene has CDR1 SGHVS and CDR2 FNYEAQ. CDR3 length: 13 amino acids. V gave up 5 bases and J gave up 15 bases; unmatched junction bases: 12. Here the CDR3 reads CASSNSGSQWGFF. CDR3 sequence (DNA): TGTGCCAGCAGCAACAGCGGGAGCCAGTGGGGGTTCTTC.

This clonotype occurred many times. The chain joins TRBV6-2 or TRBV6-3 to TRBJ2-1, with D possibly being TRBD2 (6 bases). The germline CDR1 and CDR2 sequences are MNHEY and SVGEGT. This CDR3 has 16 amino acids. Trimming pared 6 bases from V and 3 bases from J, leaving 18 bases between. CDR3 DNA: TGTGCCAGCAGCCCCGAGGGGACTCCCGGCTACAATGAGCAGTTCTTC. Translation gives CASSPEGTPGYNEQFF.

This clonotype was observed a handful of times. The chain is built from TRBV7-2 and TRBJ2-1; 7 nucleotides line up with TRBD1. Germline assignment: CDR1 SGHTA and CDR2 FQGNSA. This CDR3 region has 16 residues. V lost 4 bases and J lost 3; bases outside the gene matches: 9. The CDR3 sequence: CASSSWTGTFYNEQFF. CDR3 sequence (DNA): TGTGCCAGCAGCTCGTGGACAGGAACCTTCTACAATGAGCAGTTCTTC.